This TCR beta chain was retrieved from a study of T-cell memory formation after mild COVID-19. For the study at large: The two donors had largely donor-specific TCR clusters.

V lost 0 bases, J lost 6 bases, and 6 bases stayed unmatched. The CDR3 has 15 residues. Looked up from germline, CDR1 is SGHRS and CDR2 is YFSETQ. MiXCR, applied by TCRdb to the 5' RACE reads, yields one record per CDR3 protein. The profile shows 410,000 or so distinct CDR3 sequences, 23% of them singletons. The receptor comes from an adult woman who had mild COVID-19 (a few samples of this study predate the infection). Cell type and time point are not known. The V and J genes are TRBV5-1 and TRBJ1-5, with 7 bases that match TRBD1. Sequenced: PBMCs or a T cell subset sorted from them (not recorded which). This chain's CDR3 is CASSLGGAGGQPQHF. For the CDR3, the DNA is TGCGCCAGCAGCTTGGGTGGGGCAGGGGGTCAGCCCCAGCATTTT.